The sequence of this T cell receptor (beta chain) was determined in a study of T cells in Graves' hyperthyroidism and ophthalmopathy. Patients were excluded for uncontrolled infection, other autoimmune disease, pregnancy or lactation. Diagnostic assessment was based on clinical symptoms, serum thyroxine and TRAb, thyroid ultrasound and orbital computed tomography. This clonotype was seen a few times. CDR1 is SQVTM and CDR2 is ANQGSEA in the germline V gene. The V and J ends lost 3 bases and 0 bases respectively, with 8 bases between them. This CDR3 spans 13 amino acids. Researchers took RNA transcripts and amplified the TCR beta CDR3 regions from them. The HTBI primer set was used in a first-round RT-PCR of the TCR CDR3. A single record per CDR3 protein comes from TCRdb applying MiXCR to the multiplex PCR reads. Among approximately 690,000 distinct CDR3 sequences listed, around 20% were seen once.

This sequence joins TRBV29-1 and TRBJ1-1, with D perhaps matching TRBD1 (5 bases). The origin of this receptor is a man under 40 with Graves' ophthalmopathy. Sequenced material: blood. This CDR3 is CSVEGVLNTEAFF. The CDR3 region has the DNA TGCAGCGTTGAGGGGGTCCTGAACACTGAAGCTTTCTTT.